These 9 T cell receptor beta chains were all obtained from the same sample, sequenced in a study of shared clonotypes between healthy human individuals. Sequencing used immunoSEQ multiplex PCR; TCRdb keeps in-frame clones, though not all of them. There are some 630,000 clones in the sample; 95% to 97% occur only once, and 0.11% lies in the top ten. Naive CD8 populations comprised CD45RO-negative cells positively selected for CCR7, excluding terminally differentiated effector memory CD45RA+ cells. Sequenced sample: naive CD8+ T cells sorted from blood. The source is a woman under 40 in good health.

CDR3 protein: CASTGRGDYEQYF. The DNA of the CDR3 is TGTGCCAGCACCGGACGGGGTGACTACGAGCAGTACTTC. J is TRBJ2-7 and V is TRBV6-1; weak D call: TRBD2 (5 bases). The germline CDR1 and CDR2 sequences are MNHNS and SASEGT. V was shortened by 7 bases and J by 3 bases, with 13 bases between the two germline ends. CDR3 length: 13 amino acids.

This clone appeared a single time. V usage is TRBV28 and J usage is TRBJ2-1; TRBD2 matches at 14 bases. J gave up 7 bases and V 10 bases, and 6 bases lay outside the gene matches. In germline, CDR1 is MDHEN, CDR2 SYDVKM. This CDR3 has 14 residues. The CDR3 spells CATGLAGGFNEQFF. The CDR3 DNA is TGTGCCACCGGACTAGCGGGAGGCTTTAATGAGCAGTTCTTC.

This rearrangement joins TRBV6-1 to TRBJ2-3; D gene ambiguous. The CDR3 extends over 11 amino acids. Trimming cost V 4 bases and J 5 bases, with 4 bases left between them. Looked up from germline, CDR1 is MNHNS and CDR2 is SASEGT. The CDR3 loop is CASSAGDTQYF. The DNA of the CDR3 is TGTGCCAGCAGTGCCGGAGATACGCAGTATTTT.

The chain uses TRBV5-1 and TRBJ2-2, with TRBD1 matching 7 bases. V gave up 4 bases and J gave up 6 bases; unmatched junction bases: 12. Germline lookup yields CDR1 SGHRS and CDR2 YFSETQ. The CDR3 extends over 16 amino acids. CDR3 amino acids: CASSPTQGERSGELFF. The DNA of the CDR3 is TGCGCCAGCAGCCCCACTCAGGGGGAAAGATCCGGGGAGCTGTTTTTT.

The chain couples TRBV4-1 to TRBJ2-7; 7 bases agree with TRBD2. The ends lost 3 bases at V and 4 bases at J; junction bases unmatched: 3. The germline V gene encodes CDR1 MGHRA and CDR2 YSYEKL. The CDR3 extends over 13 amino acids. CDR3 nucleotides: TGCGCCAGCAGCCATCCCGGGGGGTACGAGCAGTACTTC. Its protein is CASSHPGGYEQYF.

V is TRBV13 and J is TRBJ2-1; 7 nucleotides line up with TRBD2. The germline gives CDR1 PRHDT, CDR2 FYEKMQ (reference sequence). This CDR3 spans 20 amino acids. The V gene end was trimmed by 0 bases and the J gene end by 4 bases; junction bases not matched to a gene: 18. CDR3 amino acids: CASSLGAGRRERELYNEQFF. In nucleotides, the CDR3 is TGTGCCAGCAGCTTAGGTGCGGGACGGCGGGAGAGGGAGTTGTACAATGAGCAGTTCTTC. The full variable domain, in which reference TRBV13 and TRBJ2-1 provide the parts outside the CDR3, is AAGVIQSPRHLIKEKRETATLKCYPIPRHDTVYWYQQGPGQDPQFLISFYEKMQSDKGSIPDRFSAQQFSDYHSELNMSSLELGDSALYFCASSLGAGRRERELYNEQFFGPGTRLTVL.

The chain is built from TRBV27 and TRBJ2-5; D unclear. V gave up 7 bases and J gave up 1 base, with 10 bases separating them. Germline V gene data show CDR1 as MNHEY and CDR2 as SMNVEV (reference sequence). CDR3 length: 13 residues. This CDR3 reads CASNQRVQETQYF. CDR3 DNA sequence: TGTGCCAGCAACCAGCGAGTCCAAGAGACCCAGTACTTC.

This chain joins TRBV11-2 and TRBJ2-1; weak D call: TRBD1 (7 bases). The CDR3 is 17 amino acids. Germline loops: CDR1 SGHAT, CDR2 FQNNGV. Trimming removed 0 bases at V and 7 bases at J, with 19 bases between. Here the CDR3 DNA reads TGTGCCAGCAGCTTAGATCTCTCAGGGGGAGGATTGAATGAGCAGTTCTTC. It translates to CASSLDLSGGGLNEQFF.

V gene TRBV30 combines with J gene TRBJ1-2, with D unclear. This CDR3 is built from 14 residues. The V gene's germline CDR1 is GTSNPN and CDR2 SVGIG (reference sequence). The V and J ends lost 3 bases and 4 bases respectively, with 15 bases between them. The DNA for the CDR3 is TGTGCCTGGAGCGGCGCAGGTCGGAGCTATGGCTACACCTTC. Its protein product is CAWSGAGRSYGYTF. The whole variable domain, filled in from reference TRBV30 and TRBJ1-2, reads SQTIHQWPATLVQPVGSPLSLECTVEGTSNPNLYWYRQAAGRGLQLLFYSVGIGQISSEVPQNLSASRPQDRQFILSSKKLLLSDSGFYLCAWSGAGRSYGYTFGSGTRLTVV.